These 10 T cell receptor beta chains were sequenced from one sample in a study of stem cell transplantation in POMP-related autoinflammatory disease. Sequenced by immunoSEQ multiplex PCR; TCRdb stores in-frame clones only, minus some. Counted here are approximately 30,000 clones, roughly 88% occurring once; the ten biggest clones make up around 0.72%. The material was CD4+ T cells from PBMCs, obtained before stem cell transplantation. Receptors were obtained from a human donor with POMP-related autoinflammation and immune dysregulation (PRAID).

DNA for the CDR3: TGCAGCGTTGGTGGAGGAAGCAATCAGCCCCAGCATTTT. Translated: CSVGGGSNQPQHF. This rearrangement joins TRBV29-1 to TRBJ1-5; D gene ambiguous. Trimming removed 4 bases at V and 1 base at J, with 8 bases between. The CDR3 is 13 residues long. Germline loops: CDR1 SQVTM, CDR2 ANQGSEA.

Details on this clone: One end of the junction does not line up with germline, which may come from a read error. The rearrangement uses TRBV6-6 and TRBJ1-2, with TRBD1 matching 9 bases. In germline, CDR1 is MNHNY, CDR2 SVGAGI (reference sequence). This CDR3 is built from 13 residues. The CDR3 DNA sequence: TGTGCCAGCAGTTACTCGATGTCCGGGACAGGGTTCTTC. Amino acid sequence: CASSYSMSGTGFF.

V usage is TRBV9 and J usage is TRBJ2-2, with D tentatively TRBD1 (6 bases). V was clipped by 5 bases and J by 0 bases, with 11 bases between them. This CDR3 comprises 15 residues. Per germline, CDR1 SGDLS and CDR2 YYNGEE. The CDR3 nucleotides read TGTGCCAGCAGTCGAAGGGGGACGAACACCGGGGAGCTGTTTTTT. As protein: CASSRRGTNTGELFF.

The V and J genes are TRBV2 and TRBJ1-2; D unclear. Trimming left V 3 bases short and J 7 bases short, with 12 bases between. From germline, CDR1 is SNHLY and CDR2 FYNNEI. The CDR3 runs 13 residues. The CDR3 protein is CASSEMGRVGYTF. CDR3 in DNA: TGTGCCAGCAGTGAGATGGGGAGGGTTGGCTACACCTTC.

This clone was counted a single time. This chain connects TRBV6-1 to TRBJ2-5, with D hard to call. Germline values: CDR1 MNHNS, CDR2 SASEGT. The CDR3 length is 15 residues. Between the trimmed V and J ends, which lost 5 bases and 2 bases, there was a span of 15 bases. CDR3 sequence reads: CASSNFLTRQETQYF. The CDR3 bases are TGTGCCAGCAGTAACTTCTTGACCAGGCAAGAGACCCAGTACTTC.

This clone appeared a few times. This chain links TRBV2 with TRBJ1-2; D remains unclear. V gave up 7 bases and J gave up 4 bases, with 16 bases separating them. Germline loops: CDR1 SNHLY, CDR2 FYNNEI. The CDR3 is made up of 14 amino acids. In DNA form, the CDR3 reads TGTGCCAGCAATCCCGAGAGGGTGGCCTATGGCTACACCTTC. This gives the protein CASNPERVAYGYTF.

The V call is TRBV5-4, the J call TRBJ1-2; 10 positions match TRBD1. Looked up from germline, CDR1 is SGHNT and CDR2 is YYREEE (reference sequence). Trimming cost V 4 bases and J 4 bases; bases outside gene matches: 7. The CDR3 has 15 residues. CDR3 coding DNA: TGTGCCAGCAGCGCCGGGACAGGGGTTCTCTATGGCTACACCTTC. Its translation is CASSAGTGVLYGYTF.

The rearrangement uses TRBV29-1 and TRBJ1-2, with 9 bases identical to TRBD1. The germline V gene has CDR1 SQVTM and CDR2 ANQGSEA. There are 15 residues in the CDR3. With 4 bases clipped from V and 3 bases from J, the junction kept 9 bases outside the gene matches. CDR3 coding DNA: TGCAGCGTTGTGGGGACAGGGACGGAAGACTATGGCTACACCTTC. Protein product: CSVVGTGTEDYGYTF.

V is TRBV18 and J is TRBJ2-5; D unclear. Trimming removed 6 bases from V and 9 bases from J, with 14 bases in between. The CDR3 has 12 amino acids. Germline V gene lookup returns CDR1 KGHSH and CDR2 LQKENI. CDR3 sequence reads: CASSEKVGSQYF. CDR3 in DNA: TGTGCCAGCTCTGAAAAGGTGGGGTCCCAGTACTTC.

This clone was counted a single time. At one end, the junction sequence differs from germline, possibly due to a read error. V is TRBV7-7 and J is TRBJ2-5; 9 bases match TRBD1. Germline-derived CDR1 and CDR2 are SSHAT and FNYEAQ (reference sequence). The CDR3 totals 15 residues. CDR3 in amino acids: CASSLDRGRQETQYF. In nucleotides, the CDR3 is TGTGCTAGCAGCTTGGACAGGGGCCGGCAAGAGACCCAGTACTTC.